This T cell receptor beta chain appears in the sequencing data of a study of response to subunit inactivated influenza vaccine. Whole-study results and caveats: The authors proposed limited new T cell recruitment per seasonal influenza vaccination.

TCRdb itself ran the RT-PCR reads through MiXCR, one entry per CDR3 protein. The sample includes about 310,000 distinct CDR3 sequences, approximately 23% of them seen just once. Note on this clonotype: Its cognate antigen is unknown.

The sample was PBMCs from blood, taken approximately 20 months after vaccination. The TCR comes from a man aged 50-75 years who received an inactivated influenza vaccine.

CDR3 amino acids: CASSPRQGLLAGGHFYEQYF. In DNA, the CDR3 is TGTGCCAGCAGCCCACGACAGGGGTTACTAGCGGGGGGACACTTCTACGAGCAGTACTTC. The chain recombines TRBV11-2 with TRBJ2-7; 12 bases agree with TRBD2. Germline loops: CDR1 SGHAT, CDR2 FQNNGV. The V segment lost 5 bases and the J segment 3 bases; nucleotides outside the gene matches: 20. This CDR3 is 20 amino acids long.